This T cell receptor beta chain came from a study of blood T cell repertoires in COVID-19. Turning to the study itself: From the United States, Italy and Spain came samples of acute and convalescent COVID-19.

The J segment lost 2 bases and the V segment lost 3 bases, leaving 3 bases of the junction unmatched. The CDR3 length is 15 residues. The germline V gene encodes CDR1 SEHNR and CDR2 FQNEAQ (reference sequence). Method: immunoSEQ multiplex PCR; TCRdb's copy keeps in-frame clones and lacks some. Here the sample spans roughly 180,000 clones, 81% being singletons. Sequenced: PBMCs or T cells enriched from blood (not recorded which). The gene calls are TRBV7-9 and TRBJ2-2, with 7 bases fitting TRBD2. This clonotype originated in a woman aged 40 to 50 with acute COVID-19. Here the CDR3 reads CASSLSGVNTGELFF. For the CDR3, the DNA is TGTGCCAGCAGCTTGAGCGGGGTCAACACCGGGGAGCTGTTTTTT.